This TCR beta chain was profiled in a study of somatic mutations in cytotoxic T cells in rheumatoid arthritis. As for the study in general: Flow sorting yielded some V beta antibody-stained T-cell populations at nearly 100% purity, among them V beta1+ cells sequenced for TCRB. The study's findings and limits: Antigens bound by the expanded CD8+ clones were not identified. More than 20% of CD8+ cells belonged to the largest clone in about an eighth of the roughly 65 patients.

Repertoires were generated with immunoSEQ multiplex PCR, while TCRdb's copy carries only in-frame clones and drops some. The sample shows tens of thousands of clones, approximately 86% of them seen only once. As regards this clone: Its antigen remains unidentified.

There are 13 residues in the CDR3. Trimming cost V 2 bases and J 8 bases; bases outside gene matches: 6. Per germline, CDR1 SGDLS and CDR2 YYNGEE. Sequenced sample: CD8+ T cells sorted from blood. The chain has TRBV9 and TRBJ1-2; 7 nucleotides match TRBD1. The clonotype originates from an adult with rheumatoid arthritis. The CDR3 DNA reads TGTGCCAGCAGCGTCTCCCACAGGGGCGGCTACACCTTC. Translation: CASSVSHRGGYTF.